This passage covers 6 T cell receptor beta chains from one sample sequenced in a study of somatic mutations in cytotoxic T cells in rheumatoid arthritis (TCRdb year 2017). Library method: the immunoSEQ multiplex PCR assay. TCRdb re-hosts the immuneACCESS table, in-frame sequences only. Its copies lack some clones; in the studies checked, an unresolved V gene accounts for under half of them, and the cause for the rest is not known. A total of 2,500 to 3,000 clones appear in this sample, 66% of them only once. 10% to 15% of the sample is taken by the ten largest. The material sequenced was CD8+ T cells sorted from synovial fluid. The receptors come from a woman aged 18-29 years with rheumatoid arthritis.

This clone was found once. The chain joins TRBV21-1 to TRBJ2-1; the table names TRBD2, a call not compared with the DNA. TRBV21-1 is a pseudogene locus. The CDR3 has 16 amino acids. This chain's CDR3 is CASSQEGGRDYNEQFF. DNA of the CDR3: TGTGCCAGCAGCCAAGAGGGCGGGAGGGACTACAATGAGCAGTTCTTC.

V gene TRBV7-9 combines with J gene TRBJ2-1; 7 bases fit TRBD2. V shed 2 bases and J 6 bases; nucleotides not matched to a gene: 10. From germline, CDR1 is SEHNR and CDR2 FQNEAQ (reference sequence). This CDR3 comprises 16 residues. The CDR3 DNA follows: TGTGCCAGCAGCTTACTAGGACTAGGGGTTTCCAATGAGCAGTTCTTC. Translation: CASSLLGLGVSNEQFF.

This clone has just a few counts. The rearrangement uses TRBV20-1 and TRBJ2-4; weak D call: TRBD1 (5 bases). Deletions cut 5 bases from V and 7 bases from J, with 6 bases between. In germline, CDR1 is DFQATT, CDR2 SNEGSKA (reference sequence). This CDR3 is built from 10 residues. CDR3 in DNA: TGCAGTGCTCCAGGGAACATTCAGTACTTC. This codes for CSAPGNIQYF.

The CDR3 here is CASSIKRDSSYEQYF. CDR3 nucleotide sequence: TGTGCCAGTAGTATAAAGAGGGACAGCTCCTACGAGCAGTACTTC. The rearrangement links TRBV19 to TRBJ2-7; 7 bases agree with TRBD1. This CDR3 contains 15 residues. The germline CDR1 and CDR2 sequences are LNHDA and SQIVND (reference sequence). V dropped 2 bases and J dropped 0; count of bases not matched to a gene: 4. The complete variable domain, with remaining parts taken from reference TRBV19 and TRBJ2-7, reads DGGITQSPKYLFRKEGQNVTLSCEQNLNHDAMYWYRQDPGQGLRLIYYSQIVNDFQKGDIAEGYSVSREKKESFPLTVTSAQKNPTAFYLCASSIKRDSSYEQYFGPGTRLTVT.

The chain recombines TRBV10-2 with TRBJ1-6; 7 bases fit TRBD1. This CDR3 contains 13 residues. CDR1 and CDR2 from the germline V gene are WSHSY and SAAADI. After removal of 9 bases from V and 9 bases from J, the junction contained 8 bases not matched to a gene. CDR3 amino acids: CASYRGWGSPLHF. Written as DNA, the CDR3 is TGCGCCAGTTACAGGGGATGGGGTTCACCCCTCCACTTT.

This chain uses TRBV30 with TRBJ1-6; D unresolved. V lost 0 bases and J lost 10, with 10 bases in between. CDR1 is GTSNPN and CDR2 is SVGIG in the germline V gene (reference sequence). The CDR3 has 13 residues. The CDR3 is CAWSVGGRSPLHF. The CDR3 DNA is TGTGCCTGGAGTGTAGGCGGGCGATCACCCCTCCACTTT. Supplemented by reference TRBV30 and TRBJ1-6, the full variable domain reads SQTIHQWPATLVQPVGSPLSLECTVEGTSNPNLYWYRQAAGRGLQLLFYSVGIGQISSEVPQNLSASRPQDRQFILSSKKLLLSDSGFYLCAWSVGGRSPLHFGNGTRLTVT.